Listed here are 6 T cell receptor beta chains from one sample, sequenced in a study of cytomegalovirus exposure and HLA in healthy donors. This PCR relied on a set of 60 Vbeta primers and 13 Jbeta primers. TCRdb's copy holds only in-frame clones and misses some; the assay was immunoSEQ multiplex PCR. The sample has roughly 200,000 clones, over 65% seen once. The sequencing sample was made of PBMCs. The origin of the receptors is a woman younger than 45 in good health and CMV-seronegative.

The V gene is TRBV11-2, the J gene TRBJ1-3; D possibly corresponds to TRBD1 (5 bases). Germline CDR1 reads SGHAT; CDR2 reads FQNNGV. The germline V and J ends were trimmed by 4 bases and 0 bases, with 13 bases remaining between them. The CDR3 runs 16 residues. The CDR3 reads CASSSSRVYSGNTIYF. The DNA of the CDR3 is TGTGCCAGCAGCTCCAGCAGGGTGTACTCTGGAAACACCATATATTTT.

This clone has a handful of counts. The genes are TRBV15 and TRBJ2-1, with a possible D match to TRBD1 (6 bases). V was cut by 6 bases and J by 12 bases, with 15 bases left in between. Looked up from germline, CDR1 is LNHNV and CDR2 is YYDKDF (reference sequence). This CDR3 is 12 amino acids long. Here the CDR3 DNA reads TGTGCCACCAGTACCACAGGGATCGTGCAGTTCTTC. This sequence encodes CATSTTGIVQFF.

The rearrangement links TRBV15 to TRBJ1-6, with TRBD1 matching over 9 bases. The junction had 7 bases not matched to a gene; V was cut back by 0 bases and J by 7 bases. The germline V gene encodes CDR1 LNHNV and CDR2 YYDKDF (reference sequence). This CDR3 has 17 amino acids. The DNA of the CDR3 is TGTGCCACCAGCAGAGAGGCACAGGGGGCGAAGAATTCACCCCTCCACTTT. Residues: CATSREAQGAKNSPLHF.

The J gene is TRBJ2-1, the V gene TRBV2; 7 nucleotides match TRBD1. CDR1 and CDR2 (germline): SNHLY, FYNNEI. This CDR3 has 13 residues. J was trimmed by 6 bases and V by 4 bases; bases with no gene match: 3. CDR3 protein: CASSAGQFNEQFF. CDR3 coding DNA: TGTGCCAGCAGTGCGGGACAGTTCAATGAGCAGTTCTTC.

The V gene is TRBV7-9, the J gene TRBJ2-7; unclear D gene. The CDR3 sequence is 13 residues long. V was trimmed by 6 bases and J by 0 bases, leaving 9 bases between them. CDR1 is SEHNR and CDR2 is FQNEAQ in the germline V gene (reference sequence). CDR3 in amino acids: CASRRGFSYEQYF. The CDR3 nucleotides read TGTGCCAGCAGGCGAGGCTTCTCCTACGAGCAGTACTTC.

CDR3 region: CASRLNIREEEAFF. CDR3 sequence (DNA): TGTGCCAGCAGACTTAACATAAGGGAGGAGGAAGCTTTCTTT. The rearrangement joins TRBV6-1 to TRBJ1-1, with no clear D. Germline V lookup: CDR1 MNHNS, CDR2 SASEGT. Trimming left V 6 bases short and J 8 bases short, with 19 bases between. This CDR3 spans 14 amino acids.